The text below deals with one TCR beta chain. Its target antigen remains unknown. No base quality values were provided; no much bigger clone lies one nucleotide off. Collaborating institutions collected whole blood in K2EDTA tubes following their own protocols. For TCRbeta analysis, collaborator samples were shipped as frozen whole blood, as isolated PBMCs, or as DNA extracted from either sample type. The entry originates in a study of blood T cell repertoires in COVID-19 (dated by TCRdb to 2020 to 2021). About the investigation overall: Samples from collaborators originated in the United States, Italy and Spain and spanned both the acute and convalescent phases of COVID-19. A freely available public database, intended as a resource for researchers studying the immune response to SARS-CoV-2, is where the repertoires were released. The samples were drawn from two sources: the first 160 participants of the ongoing ImmuneRACE study, and fewer than 1,500 subjects contributed by 6 global collaborators. The material from the prospective study consisted of cDNA or gDNA derived from T cells, B-cell-depleted T cells, or PBMCs. Nearly every sample came with metadata listing a de-identified subject ID, COVID-19 status, age in years and sex. Where available, HLA class I and class II types were obtained from metadata supplied by the sample provider rather than from assay-based typing. Deeply sampled blood TCRbeta repertoires from subjects exposed to, actively infected with, or recovered from COVID-19 were included in the dataset. Study-level results and caveats: How much clinical and demographic metadata was included differed by source and by participant, and the metadata was provided uncurated.

Trimming at the junction amounts to 0 bases on V and 9 bases on J, and the germline ends lie 21 bases apart. Taken from cysteine to phenylalanine, the CDR3 has 16 residues. Just CDR3 DNA is preserved here, 48 bases in frame from base 1. Taken from the germline V gene, the CDR1 and CDR2 loops are SGHNT and YENEEA. TCRbeta CDR3 regions were amplified from genomic DNA by means of the immunoSEQ Assay, a bias-controlled multiplex PCR. As for the authors' bioinformatics: The number of nucleated cells in each sample was estimated from the amplification of reference gene primers within the assay. To quantify the absolute abundance of each unique TCRbeta CDR3 rearrangement, sequence reads were collapsed and filtered. For each sample, productive Simpson clonality was calculated by taking the square root of Simpson's diversity index across productive rearrangements. TCRdb carries this immuneACCESS record with in-frame sequences only. Its versions omit some clonotypes, under half of them owing to an unresolved V gene in the studies checked, with the rest unexplained. V and J calls and clone size come straight from that table; D and trimming were deduced from the DNA. A total of over 150,000 clones appear in this sample, 86% of them only once. The ten largest account for about 7% of the sample.

This receptor was identified in a man aged 50-59 years with active or convalescent COVID-19. The receptor chain draws on TRBV11-3 and TRBJ2-7; a tentative D call is TRBD1 (6 bases match). Sequenced sample: peripheral blood. The CDR3 protein: CASSLDPGQLYESQYF. The nucleotides read TGTGCCAGCAGCTTAGACCCGGGACAACTATACGAGTCGCAGTACTTC.